This T cell receptor (beta chain) was found in a study of cytomegalovirus exposure and HLA in healthy donors. PCR used 60 Vbeta primers and 13 Jbeta primers. Profiled with immunoSEQ multiplex PCR; TCRdb holds only in-frame clones, not every one. The sample has about 140,000 clones; around 80% are singletons. Turning to this clone: What it binds is unknown.

The CDR3 is made up of 14 amino acids. Germline CDR1 MNHNY, CDR2 SVGAGI (reference sequence). V was trimmed by 5 bases and J by 6 bases, leaving 14 bases between them. Study-level points and caveats: Most TCR beta V segments were productive about 90% or about 30% of the time in an earlier analysis. Analysis was carried out at a later point, and it linked a missense DCLRE1C variant to TCR beta V- and J-gene trimming. In a later analysis, TCR association rates varied by HLA locus: DRB1 most, HLA-C fewest.

The clonotype originates from a man younger than 30 in good health and CMV-seropositive. J is TRBJ2-1 and V is TRBV6-6; D possibly corresponds to TRBD2 (5 bases). Sequencing input: PBMCs. DNA for the CDR3: TGTGCCAGCAGTGCCCAGACTAACCTCAATGAGCAGTTCTTC. Translation: CASSAQTNLNEQFF.